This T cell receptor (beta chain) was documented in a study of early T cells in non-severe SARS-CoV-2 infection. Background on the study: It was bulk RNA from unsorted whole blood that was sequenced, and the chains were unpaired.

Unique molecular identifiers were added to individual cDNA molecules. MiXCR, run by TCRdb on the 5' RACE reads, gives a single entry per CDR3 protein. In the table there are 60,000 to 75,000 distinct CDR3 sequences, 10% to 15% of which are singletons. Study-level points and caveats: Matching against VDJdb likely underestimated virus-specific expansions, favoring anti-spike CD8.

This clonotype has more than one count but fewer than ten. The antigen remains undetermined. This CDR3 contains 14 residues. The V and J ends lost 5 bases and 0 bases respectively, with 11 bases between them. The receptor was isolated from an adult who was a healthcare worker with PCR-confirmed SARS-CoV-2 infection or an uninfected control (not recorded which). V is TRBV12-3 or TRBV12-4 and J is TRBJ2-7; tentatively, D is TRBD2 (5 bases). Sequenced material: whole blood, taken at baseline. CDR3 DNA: TGTGCCAGCAGTCCCAGACGGGACTCCTACGAGCAGTACTTC. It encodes CASSPRRDSYEQYF.